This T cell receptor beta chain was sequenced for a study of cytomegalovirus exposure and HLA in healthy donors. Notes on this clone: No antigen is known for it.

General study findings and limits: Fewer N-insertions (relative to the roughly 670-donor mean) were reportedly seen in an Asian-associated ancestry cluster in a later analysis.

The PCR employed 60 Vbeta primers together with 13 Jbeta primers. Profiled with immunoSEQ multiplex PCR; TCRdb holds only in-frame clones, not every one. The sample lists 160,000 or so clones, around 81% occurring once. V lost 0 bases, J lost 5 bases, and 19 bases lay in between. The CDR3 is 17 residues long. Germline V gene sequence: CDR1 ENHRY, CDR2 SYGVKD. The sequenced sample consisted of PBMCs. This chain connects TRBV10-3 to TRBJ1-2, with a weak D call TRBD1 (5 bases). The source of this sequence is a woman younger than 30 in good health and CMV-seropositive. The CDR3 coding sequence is TGTGCCATCAGTGAGTCGGCGGCGGGGGTTTCCGCGTATGGCTACACCTTC. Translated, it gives CAISESAAGVSAYGYTF.